This note documents a single TCR beta chain sequence. This entry is derived from a study of blood T cells in healthy people across ages. It was with a sample-barcoded 5' primer and a J-beta primer mix that a second PCR of roughly 7 to 12 cycles was run. TCRdb reprocessed the 5' RACE reads via MiXCR and lists one record per CDR3 protein. The repertoire holds over 950,000 distinct CDR3 sequences, with roughly 47% as singletons. The V and J ends lost 4 bases and 5 bases respectively, with 15 bases between them. CDR3 length: 14 amino acids. The V gene's germline CDR1 is SGHRS and CDR2 YFSETQ. This TCR was sampled from a woman aged 55-75 years in good health. Sequencing was carried out using blood. The V and J genes are TRBV5-1 and TRBJ2-5; possibly TRBD2 for D (6 bases). The CDR3 protein is CASSMDWREETQYF. The DNA of the CDR3 is TGCGCCAGCAGCATGGACTGGAGGGAGGAGACCCAGTACTTC. The whole variable domain, filled in from reference TRBV5-1 and TRBJ2-5, reads KAGVTQTPRYLIKTRGQQVTLSCSPISGHRSVSWYQQTPGQGLQFLFEYFSETQRNKGNFPGRFSGRQFSNSRSEMNVSTLELGDSALYLCASSMDWREETQYFGPGTRLLVL.